This T cell receptor beta chain appears in the sequencing data of a study of T cells after yellow fever vaccination. Each CDR3 protein is one row after TCRdb ran MiXCR on the 5' RACE reads. In the table there are 300,000 to 400,000 distinct CDR3 sequences, approximately 12% of which are singletons. The V segment lost 2 bases and the J segment 10 bases; nucleotides outside the gene matches: 3. The CDR3 is 14 amino acids. CDR1 is SGHTA and CDR2 is FQGNSA in the germline V gene. Only a few counts were recorded for this clonotype. The TCR originated in a man younger than 35 who received the YFV17D yellow fever vaccine. The source was CD4+ T cells sorted from PBMCs, collected 15 days after the yellow fever booster vaccination. The rearrangement joins TRBV7-2 to TRBJ1-6; 9 bases are a match to TRBD1. The CDR3 reads CASSLRQGDSPLHF. As DNA, the CDR3 is TGTGCCAGCAGCTTACGACAGGGGGACTCACCCCTCCACTTT.